This T cell receptor beta chain was captured by sequencing in a study of spatial heterogeneity in lung cancer. The time point is: blood at routine non-recurrence follow-up after resection. Tumor, nontumor lung or frozen PBMC supplied whole RNA that was sequenced unsorted. Individual TCR cDNA molecules each bore their own unique molecular identifier. MiXCR, run by TCRdb on the 5' RACE reads, gives a single entry per CDR3 protein. The sample gives 110,000 or so distinct CDR3 sequences, approximately 10% of which show up once; 20% to 25% is in the top ten. The germline CDR1 and CDR2 sequences are SGHAT and FQNNGV. V lost 4 bases and J 6 bases, leaving 10 bases between the germline ends. The CDR3 length is 13 residues.

The origin of this receptor is a female donor with early-stage non-small cell lung cancer. Here the sequenced sample was PBMCs, taken at follow-up. The V and J genes are TRBV11-2 and TRBJ2-1; possibly TRBD2 for D (6 bases). The CDR3 DNA sequence: TGTGCCAGCAGCTCGGGACTTCCCAATGAGCAGTTCTTC. Encoded protein: CASSSGLPNEQFF.